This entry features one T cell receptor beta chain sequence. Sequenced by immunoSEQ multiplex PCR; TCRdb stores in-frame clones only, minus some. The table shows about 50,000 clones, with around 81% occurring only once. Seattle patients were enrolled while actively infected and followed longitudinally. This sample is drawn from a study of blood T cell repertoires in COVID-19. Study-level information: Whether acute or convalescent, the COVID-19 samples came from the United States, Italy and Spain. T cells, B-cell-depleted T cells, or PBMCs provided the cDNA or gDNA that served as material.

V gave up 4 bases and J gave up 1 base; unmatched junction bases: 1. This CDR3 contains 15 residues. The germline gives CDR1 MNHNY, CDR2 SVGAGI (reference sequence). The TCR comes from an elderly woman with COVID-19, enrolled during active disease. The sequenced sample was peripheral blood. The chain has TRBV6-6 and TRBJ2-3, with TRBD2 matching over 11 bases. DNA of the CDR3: TGTGCCAGCAGTTTAGCGGGAGGGCGCACAGATACGCAGTATTTT. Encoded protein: CASSLAGGRTDTQYF.